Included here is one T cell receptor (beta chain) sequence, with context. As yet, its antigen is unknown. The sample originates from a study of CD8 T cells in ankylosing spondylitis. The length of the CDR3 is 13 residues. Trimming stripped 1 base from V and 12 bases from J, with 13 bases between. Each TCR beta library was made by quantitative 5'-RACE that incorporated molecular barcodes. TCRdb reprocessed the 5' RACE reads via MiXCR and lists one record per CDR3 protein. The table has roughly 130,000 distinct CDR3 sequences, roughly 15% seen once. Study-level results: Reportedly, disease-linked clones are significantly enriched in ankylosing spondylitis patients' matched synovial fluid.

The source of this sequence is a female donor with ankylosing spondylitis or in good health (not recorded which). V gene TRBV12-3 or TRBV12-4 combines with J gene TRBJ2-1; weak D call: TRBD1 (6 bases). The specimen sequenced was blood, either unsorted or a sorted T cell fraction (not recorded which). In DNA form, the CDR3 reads TGTGCCAGCAGTTTAGGTGCGGCAGGGGTGCAGTTCTTC. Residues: CASSLGAAGVQFF.